The next 7 T cell receptor beta chains were all read from a single sample in a study of T cell responses to AZD1222 COVID-19 vaccine. Clones were read by immunoSEQ multiplex PCR, and TCRdb kept only the in-frame ones, dropping some. The data contain roughly 140,000 clones, 90% to 95% of them singletons. This material consisted of peripheral blood, taken on day 0 of AZD1222 vaccination. Every receptor here comes from an adult in good health.

The chain links TRBV5-6 to TRBJ1-1; D is ambiguous. V dropped 6 bases and J dropped 9 bases, with 15 bases sitting between them. The CDR3 sequence is 12 residues long. Germline CDR1 is SGHDT and CDR2 is YYEEEE. Here the CDR3 DNA reads TGTGCCAGCACGCGGGGAGAGGATAAAGCTTTCTTT. Translating it yields CASTRGEDKAFF.

The chain combines TRBV12-3 or TRBV12-4 with TRBJ1-3; D gene unclear. Trimming pared 3 bases from V and 4 bases from J, leaving 7 bases between. The CDR3 is 13 residues long. CDR3 sequence: CASSLIVGNTIYF. The CDR3 nucleotides read TGTGCCAGCAGTTTGATAGTAGGAAACACCATATATTTT.

V usage is TRBV28 and J usage is TRBJ2-5; D might be TRBD2 (5 bases). CDR1 is MDHEN and CDR2 is SYDVKM in the germline V gene. V lost 5 bases and J 3 bases, leaving 16 bases between the germline ends. This CDR3 spans 15 amino acids. The CDR3 here is CASSPRTGKKETQYF. In DNA, the CDR3 is TGTGCCAGCAGTCCAAGGACTGGGAAAAAAGAGACCCAGTACTTC.

This clone was recorded only once. This sequence joins TRBV7-2 and TRBJ2-3, with D possibly being TRBD1 or TRBD2 (5 bases each). The ends were cut back, 2 bases at V and 5 bases at J, with 20 bases in the middle. The CDR3 spans 17 residues. Germline CDR1 SGHTA, CDR2 FQGNSA. The CDR3 nucleotides read TGTGCCAGCAGCTTAATTATCACGGGGCTCTCTGGAGATACGCAGTATTTT. It specifies CASSLIITGLSGDTQYF.

This clone was found once. J is TRBJ2-1 and V is TRBV7-3, with D possibly called TRBD1 or TRBD2 (5 bases each). The CDR3 totals 14 residues. V gave up 5 bases and J gave up 6 bases, with 14 bases separating them. The V gene's germline CDR1 is SGHTA and CDR2 FQGTGA. CDR3 loop: CASSDSGTLNEQFF. The CDR3 nucleotides are TGTGCCAGCAGCGACTCCGGGACCCTCAATGAGCAGTTCTTC.

A single count supports this clone. The chain recombines TRBV14 with TRBJ1-6; D might be TRBD1 (6 bases). Trimming cost V 2 bases and J 6 bases, with 14 bases left between them. Germline CDR1 and CDR2: SGHDN and FVKESK. This CDR3 contains 16 residues. CDR3 in DNA: TGTGCCAGCAGCCAATTATGGGGGCGCCCTAATTCACCCCTCCACTTT. Protein sequence: CASSQLWGRPNSPLHF.

This chain connects TRBV4-2 to TRBJ2-7, with D uncertain. There are 11 residues in the CDR3. From germline, CDR1 is LGHNA and CDR2 YNFKEQ. Trimming took 4 bases from V and 7 from J, leaving 8 bases between them. The CDR3 loop reads CASSRNQEQYF. The CDR3 DNA sequence: TGTGCCAGCAGCCGAAATCAGGAGCAGTACTTC.